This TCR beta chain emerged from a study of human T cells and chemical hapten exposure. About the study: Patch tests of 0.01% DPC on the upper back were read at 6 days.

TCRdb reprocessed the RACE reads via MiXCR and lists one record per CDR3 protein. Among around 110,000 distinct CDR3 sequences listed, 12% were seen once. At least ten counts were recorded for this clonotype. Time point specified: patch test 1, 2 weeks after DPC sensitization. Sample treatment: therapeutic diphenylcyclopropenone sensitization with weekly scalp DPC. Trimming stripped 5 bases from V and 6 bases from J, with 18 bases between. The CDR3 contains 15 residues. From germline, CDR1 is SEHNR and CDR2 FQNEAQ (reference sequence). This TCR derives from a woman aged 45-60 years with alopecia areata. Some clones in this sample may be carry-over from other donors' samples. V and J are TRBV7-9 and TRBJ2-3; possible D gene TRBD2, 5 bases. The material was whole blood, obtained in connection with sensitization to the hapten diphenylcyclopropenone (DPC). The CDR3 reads CASSAGRSPSDTQYF. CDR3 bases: TGTGCCAGCAGCGCGGGCAGGAGCCCCTCGGATACGCAGTATTTT.